A selection of T cell receptor beta chains follows, all from one sample in a study of blood T cells in healthy people across ages. TCRdb fed the 5' RACE reads into MiXCR, producing one record per CDR3 protein. Among 1.5 million to 2 million distinct CDR3 sequences listed, approximately 28% were seen once. The sequenced sample consisted of blood. The receptors stem from a woman aged 30 to 39 in good health. Both conserved end residues are part of each CDR3. Fields, in order: D gene, J gene, V gene, clone size, CDR3 protein, CDR3 DNA. D genes are given only for firm matches. Size is stated for part of the rows, as once, few or many counts, or as a class when the clone is expanded.

NA | TRBJ2-1 | TRBV12-3/TRBV12-4 | few | CASSLSGAWTVKANSYNEQFF | TGTGCCAGCAGTTTATCTGGGGCTTGGACGGTTAAGGCCAACTCCTACAATGAGCAGTTCTTC
NA | TRBJ2-1 | TRBV28 | NA | CASSFYTSPRDGSSYNEQFF | TGTGCCAGCAGTTTCTATACCTCTCCGCGGGATGGGAGCTCCTACAATGAGCAGTTCTTC
NA | TRBJ2-7 | TRBV4-1 | NA | CASPAIKPGPKGEQYF | TGCGCCAGCCCTGCTATTAAACCGGGCCCTAAGGGGGAACAGTACTTC
NA | TRBJ1-5 | TRBV6-2/TRBV6-3 | NA | CASNVRVSLNNQPQHF | TGTGCCAGCAACGTCAGAGTCAGCCTAAACAATCAGCCCCAGCATTTT
NA | TRBJ2-7 | TRBV7-9 | few | CASSPMGSYEQYF | TGTGCCAGCAGCCCCATGGGCTCCTACGAGCAGTACTTC
NA | TRBJ2-1 | TRBV12-3/TRBV12-4 | NA | CANTPGLLRNEQFF | TGTGCCAACACCCCGGGACTCCTGCGGAATGAGCAGTTCTTC
NA | TRBJ2-7 | TRBV5-1 | NA | CASSLEGLAAHYEQYF | TGCGCCAGCAGCTTGGAAGGCTTGGCCGCACACTACGAGCAGTACTTC
NA | TRBJ1-2 | TRBV25-1 | NA | CASSEYEGGAYGYTF | TGTGCCAGCAGTGAATACGAGGGGGGCGCCTATGGCTACACCTTC
TRBD1 | TRBJ2-4 | TRBV4-1 | NA | CASSQVKGTGGIGNIQYF | TGCGCCAGCAGCCAAGTAAAAGGGACAGGGGGCATCGGAAACATTCAGTACTTC
NA | TRBJ1-5 | TRBV6-5 | NA | CASSLDREGSSNQPQHF | TGTGCCAGCAGTCTCGACCGGGAAGGGTCAAGCAATCAGCCCCAGCATTTT
TRBD2 | TRBJ2-1 | TRBV4-1 | few | CASSQGALAGAGMQFF | TGCGCCAGCAGCCAAGGGGCCCTAGCGGGGGCGGGGATGCAGTTCTTC
TRBD2 | TRBJ2-3 | TRBV7-2 | few | CASSLATSGGATATQYF | TGTGCCAGCAGCTTAGCAACTAGCGGGGGGGCCACCGCTACGCAGTATTTT
TRBD1 | TRBJ2-5 | TRBV10-3 | few | CAISWSQTGGEQYF | TGTGCCATCAGCTGGTCCCAGACAGGGGGAGAGCAGTACTTC
TRBD2 | TRBJ2-3 | TRBV6-6 | NA | CASRRGLGGADTQYF | TGTGCCAGCAGACGAGGGCTGGGGGGGGCAGATACGCAGTATTTT
NA | TRBJ1-5 | TRBV19 | NA | CASSMIGRSNQPQHF | TGTGCCAGTAGTATGATAGGACGTAGCAATCAGCCCCAGCATTTT
NA | TRBJ1-5 | TRBV7-2 | few | CASSLAPRGSNQPQHF | TGTGCCAGCAGCTTAGCGCCCAGGGGTAGCAATCAGCCCCAGCATTTT
NA | TRBJ2-7 | TRBV5-4 | NA | CASSQRTTTSYNEQYF | TGTGCCAGCAGCCAAAGGACTACAACCTCCTACAATGAGCAGTACTTC
NA | TRBJ2-5 | TRBV7-2 | few | CASSPGIRPAQETQYF | TGTGCCAGCAGCCCCGGAATAAGGCCTGCTCAAGAGACCCAGTACTTC
TRBD2 | TRBJ2-5 | TRBV7-9 | few | CASSPPERGETQYF | TGTGCCAGCAGCCCGCCGGAGCGGGGAGAGACCCAGTACTTC
NA | TRBJ2-3 | TRBV20-1 | few | CSANYWLASQYF | TGCAGTGCTAATTATTGGCTAGCGTCGCAGTATTTT
TRBD2 | TRBJ2-7 | TRBV7-2 | many | CASSYGTSGEQYF | TGTGCCAGCAGTTACGGGACTAGCGGCGAGCAGTACTTC
NA | TRBJ1-1 | TRBV14 | few | CASSPQETTEAFF | TGTGCCAGCAGCCCACAGGAGACCACTGAAGCTTTCTTT
NA | TRBJ1-2 | TRBV7-2 | many | CASSLRTAVNYGYTF | TGTGCCAGCAGCTTAAGAACAGCAGTTAACTATGGCTACACCTTC
NA | TRBJ1-1 | TRBV4-1 | NA | CASTKIGEYEAFF | TGCGCCAGCACCAAGATAGGGGAATATGAAGCTTTCTTT